This passage covers 24 T cell receptor beta chains from one sample sequenced in a study of post-analysis software for immune sequencing data. Study conclusions and caveats: In patients, TRBV5-6, TRBV5-1 and TRBV20-1 belonged to roughly five TRBV segments found more frequently than in controls.

Prepared libraries of TCR beta cDNA carried unique molecular identifiers. TCRdb itself ran the PCR reads through MiXCR, one entry per CDR3 protein. This sample yields approximately 660,000 distinct CDR3 sequences, of which more than 50% are seen a single time; around 11% belongs to the top ten. No antigen has been identified for these receptors. Material: blood. Receptors were obtained from a girl aged 2-15 years with multiple sclerosis.

The genes are TRBV3-1 and TRBJ2-3; 8 nucleotides align to TRBD2. Germline V CDR1 and CDR2: LGHDT, YNNKEL (reference sequence). The CDR3 runs 16 residues. Losses at the gene ends were 4 bases for V and 2 bases for J; bases not matched to a gene: 8. The CDR3 region is CASSRSGGHNTDTQYF. The CDR3 DNA sequence: TGTGCCAGCAGCCGGAGCGGGGGCCACAACACAGATACGCAGTATTTT.

This sequence joins TRBV4-2 and TRBJ2-7; a possible D gene is TRBD1 (7 bases). The J call is doubtful: the DNA matches TRBJ2-5 better. The germline V gene has CDR1 LGHNA and CDR2 YNFKEQ. There are 13 residues in the CDR3. Here the CDR3 DNA reads TGTGCCAGCGGATACAGGGGAGGCGAGACCCAGTACTTC. Amino acid sequence: CASGYRGGETQYF.

This chain joins TRBV4-3 and TRBJ2-5; the match to TRBD2 covers 10 bases. V lost 6 bases and J lost 11; bases outside the gene matches: 24. The CDR3 contains 18 residues. Germline loops: CDR1 LGHNA, CDR2 YSLEER. CDR3 sequence: CASSPSGGLTATYNEQYF. For the CDR3, the DNA is TGCGCCAGCAGTCCTAGCGGGGGCCTAACCGCAACCTACAATGAGCAGTACTTC.

This clonotype was counted a single time. The chain carries TRBV5-1 and TRBJ2-7, with 8 bases matching TRBD1. With V trimmed by 5 bases and J by 5 bases, 12 bases remained unmatched. The germline gives CDR1 SGHRS, CDR2 YFSETQ. The CDR3 totals 15 residues. CDR3 amino acids: CASRLPRAGGNEQYF. CDR3 nucleotides: TGCGCCAGCAGACTTCCTCGGGCAGGGGGCAACGAGCAGTACTTC.

The chain uses TRBV20-1 and TRBJ1-1; D remains unclear. The CDR3 totals 17 residues. Trimming stripped 1 base from V and 4 bases from J, with 22 bases between. Germline CDR1 and CDR2: DFQATT and SNEGSKA (reference sequence). CDR3 DNA: TGCAGTGCTAGAGTAGGCATGGGGAAAGGAGCGAGCACTGAAGCTTTCTTT. Translating gives CSARVGMGKGASTEAFF.

The gene calls are TRBV7-2 and TRBJ1-1, with unresolved D. V lost 3 bases to trimming and J lost 8 bases, with 13 bases between them. Germline CDR1 reads SGHTA; CDR2 reads FQGNSA. The length of the CDR3 is 13 residues. The CDR3 region has the DNA TGTGCCAGCAGCTTTCCAGAACAGATAGAAGCTTTCTTT. The encoded protein is CASSFPEQIEAFF.

In its sample, this clonotype was seen once. The gene calls are TRBV20-1 and TRBJ2-4; 9 bases map to TRBD1. Germline V lookup: CDR1 DFQATT, CDR2 SNEGSKA (reference sequence). CDR3 length: 15 amino acids. With V trimmed by 8 bases and J by 3 bases, 11 bases remained unmatched. In DNA, the CDR3 is TGCAGTCCTACAGGGGGCGGTGGGGGCAAAAACATTCAGTACTTC. It is translated as CSPTGGGGGKNIQYF.

This clonotype has more than one count but fewer than ten. V is TRBV16 and J is TRBJ1-2; 7 bases are a match to TRBD1. This CDR3 has 13 residues. The germline CDR1 and CDR2 sequences are KGHSY and FQNENV. The V segment lost 5 bases and the J segment 4 bases; nucleotides outside the gene matches: 4. The CDR3 protein is CASSNRGVYGYTF. CDR3 nucleotides: TGTGCCAGCAGCAACAGGGGAGTCTATGGCTACACCTTC.

The chain couples TRBV7-2 to TRBJ1-1, with 8 bases identical to TRBD1. The ends lost 5 bases at V and 0 bases at J; junction bases unmatched: 5. The CDR3 spans 15 residues. Germline CDR1 is SGHTA and CDR2 is FQGNSA. CDR3 amino acids: CASSGQGGVNTEAFF. In DNA form, the CDR3 reads TGTGCCAGCAGCGGACAGGGCGGGGTGAACACTGAAGCTTTCTTT.

The chain employs TRBV4-1 and TRBJ2-3; TRBD2 agrees at 9 bases. CDR3 length: 18 residues. In germline, CDR1 is MGHRA, CDR2 YSYEKL. Trimming took 0 bases from V and 4 from J; bases not matched to a gene: 11. CDR3 in amino acids: CASSQDRGAGGPADTQYF. The CDR3 DNA follows: TGCGCCAGCAGCCAAGATCGAGGGGCGGGAGGGCCCGCAGATACGCAGTATTTT.

This chain links TRBV12-3 or TRBV12-4 with TRBJ2-1; D is ambiguous. With 4 bases removed from V and 7 bases from J, the gap between germline ends came to 17 bases. The CDR3 spans 15 residues. The CDR3 spells CASSSGSALRNEQFF. The CDR3, as DNA: TGTGCCAGCAGTTCCGGCAGCGCCCTTAGGAATGAGCAGTTCTTC.

This clonotype has more than one count but fewer than ten. V is TRBV7-9 and J is TRBJ1-1, with D perhaps matching TRBD1 (6 bases). The CDR3 length is 17 residues. In germline, CDR1 is SEHNR, CDR2 FQNEAQ (reference sequence). Trimming removed 5 bases from V and 1 base from J, with 20 bases in between. This CDR3 is CASSLAGGTGPNTEAFF. CDR3 bases: TGTGCCAGCAGCCTCGCGGGGGGAACAGGGCCGAACACTGAAGCTTTCTTT. Supplemented by reference TRBV7-9 and TRBJ1-1, the full variable domain reads DTGVSQNPRHKITKRGQNVTFRCDPISEHNRLYWYRQTLGQGPEFLTYFQNEAQLEKSRLLSDRFSAERPKGSFSTLEIQRTEQGDSAMYLCASSLAGGTGPNTEAFFGQGTRLTVV.

This clonotype was detected a few times. The chain links TRBV4-1 to TRBJ2-5; 14 bases align to TRBD2. CDR3 length: 17 amino acids. Trimming took 3 bases from V and 5 from J; bases not matched to a gene: 8. Germline loops: CDR1 MGHRA, CDR2 YSYEKL. CDR3 sequence (DNA): TGCGCCAGCAGCCACGTCGGGACTAGCGGGAGTGGGGAGACCCAGTACTTC. This translates into CASSHVGTSGSGETQYF.

The chain uses TRBV7-9 and TRBJ2-7, with TRBD2 identical over 7 bases. V lost 4 bases and J lost 3; bases outside the gene matches: 9. Per germline, CDR1 SEHNR and CDR2 FQNEAQ (reference sequence). The CDR3 is 15 residues long. Written as DNA, the CDR3 is TGTGCCAGCAGCTCCACTAGCGCGGGAGACTACGAGCAGTACTTC. Residues: CASSSTSAGDYEQYF.

This clonotype came up a few times. The rearrangement uses TRBV6-2 or TRBV6-3 and TRBJ1-2; the D is unclear. Germline lookup yields CDR1 MNHEY and CDR2 SVGEGT. Trimming shortened V by 6 bases and J by 6 bases, and 23 bases separated the two germline ends. This CDR3 comprises 16 residues. The CDR3 protein is CASSHREIASVNGYTF. The CDR3 coding sequence is TGTGCCAGCAGCCACCGAGAGATTGCTAGTGTAAATGGCTACACCTTC.

The chain uses TRBV25-1 and TRBJ2-7; tentatively, D is TRBD2 (5 bases). The CDR3 is 14 amino acids. Germline V CDR1 and CDR2: MGHDK, SYGVNS. The germline V and J ends were trimmed by 3 bases and 10 bases, with 19 bases remaining between them. DNA for the CDR3: TGTGCCAGCAGTGACATGGGGAAGGGAGAGACTCAGTACTTC. Encoded protein: CASSDMGKGETQYF.

V gene TRBV5-1 combines with J gene TRBJ1-2; a weak D match, TRBD1 (5 bases). CDR3 length equals 15 residues. CDR1 is SGHRS and CDR2 is YFSETQ in the germline V gene. Trimming took off 1 base at V and 6 bases at J, with 16 bases between the two ends. This CDR3 is CASSLPQGAADGYTF. CDR3 in DNA: TGCGCCAGCAGCTTGCCCCAGGGCGCCGCTGATGGCTACACCTTC.

This clonotype was seen more than once but under ten times. The chain links TRBV6-5 to TRBJ2-1; 7 positions agree with TRBD1. Germline CDR1 reads MNHEY; CDR2 reads SVGAGI. The CDR3 extends over 16 amino acids. Germline trimming cut 2 bases from V and 0 bases from J; bases unmatched to any gene: 4. CDR3 sequence: CASSYRTGASYNEQFF. The CDR3 bases are TGTGCCAGCAGTTACCGGACAGGTGCCTCCTACAATGAGCAGTTCTTC.

This clonotype was counted between two and nine times. The rearrangement joins TRBV28 to TRBJ1-1; D may be TRBD1 (6 bases). The length of the CDR3 is 12 residues. Germline V gives CDR1 MDHEN, CDR2 SYDVKM. The V end was cut by 4 bases, the J end by 6 bases, with 9 bases between. The CDR3 reads CASSSGVSEAFF. The CDR3 region has the DNA TGTGCCAGCAGTTCAGGGGTCTCTGAAGCTTTCTTT.

The V and J genes are TRBV10-3 and TRBJ2-3, with 13 bases aligning to TRBD2. The CDR3 length is 16 residues. The germline V gene encodes CDR1 ENHRY and CDR2 SYGVKD. The J segment lost 6 bases and the V segment lost 4 bases, leaving 7 bases of the junction unmatched. CDR3 protein: CAISGHSLAGGDTQYF. The CDR3 DNA reads as TGTGCCATCAGTGGACACTCACTAGCGGGAGGGGATACGCAGTATTTT.

The rearrangement links TRBV4-1 to TRBJ2-1, with TRBD2 as a possible D gene (5 bases). V was pared by 0 bases and J by 8 bases, with 14 bases between. The CDR3 covers 15 residues. Germline V gene lookup returns CDR1 MGHRA and CDR2 YSYEKL. CDR3 in amino acids: CASSQDIWRVDEQFF. The CDR3 nucleotides read TGCGCCAGCAGCCAAGATATCTGGCGGGTCGATGAGCAGTTCTTC.

The genes are TRBV29-1 and TRBJ1-2; D uncertain. This CDR3 spans 9 amino acids. Trimming took off 7 bases at V and 8 bases at J, with 8 bases between the two ends. CDR1 SQVTM and CDR2 ANQGSEA come from the germline V gene. The CDR3 protein is CSGGEGYTF. The CDR3, as DNA: TGCAGCGGTGGGGAAGGCTACACCTTC.

This chain links TRBV5-6 with TRBJ2-7; D possibly matches TRBD1 or TRBD2 (5 bases each). There are 14 residues in the CDR3. The V gene's germline CDR1 is SGHDT and CDR2 YYEEEE. V gave up 4 bases and J gave up 1 base, with 12 bases separating them. The CDR3 reads CASSGWDQSYEQYF. The CDR3 nucleotides are TGTGCCAGCAGCGGTTGGGACCAATCCTACGAGCAGTACTTC.

V and J are TRBV6-2 or TRBV6-3 and TRBJ2-7; D gene ambiguous. This CDR3 region has 13 residues. V shed 6 bases and J shed 0 bases, with 9 bases lying between them. Germline CDR1 MNHEY, CDR2 SVGEGT. The CDR3 nucleotides read TGTGCCAGCAGGAACACTCTCTCCTACGAGCAGTACTTC. The encoded protein is CASRNTLSYEQYF.